These T cell receptor beta chains were read from a single sample in a study of blood T cells in healthy people across ages. Each CDR3 protein gets one entry after TCRdb re-called the 5' RACE reads with MiXCR. The sample holds hundreds of thousands of distinct CDR3 sequences, 40% to 50% seen once. The sample was blood. These receptors were taken from a man in his fifties or sixties in good health. CDR3s include the opening cysteine and the closing phenylalanine or tryptophan. D genes are given only for firm matches. Only part of the rows carry a size: once, few, many, or a class if the clone is expanded.

>TRBV4-3|TRBJ2-5|-|many
TGCGCCAGCAGCCGGTCCCCCGAGGAGACCCAGTACTTC
CASSRSPEETQYF
>TRBV18|TRBJ2-5|-|-
TGTGCCAGCTCACCACCAGGGTCGGGGACCCAGTACTTC
CASSPPGSGTQYF
>TRBV28|TRBJ2-7|TRBD1|-
TGTGCCAGCAGTTCCCGCCCGGGACAGGGCCTCTACGAGCAGTACTTC
CASSSRPGQGLYEQYF
>TRBV5-5|TRBJ2-7|-|few
TGTGCCAGCAGCTTTTCTCCGGACTCCTCCTACGAGCAGTACTTC
CASSFSPDSSYEQYF
>TRBV29-1|TRBJ2-3|TRBD2|-
TGCAGCGCATACCGGGGACTAAGAATGTCAAGCACAGATACGCAGTATTTT
CSAYRGLRMSSTDTQYF
>TRBV27|TRBJ2-2|-|few
TGTGCCAGCAGTACGCGGGCCCCTTATAGGCTGTTTTTT
CASSTRAPYRLFF
>TRBV28|TRBJ1-2|TRBD1|-
TGTGCCAGCAGCCCGGCGGGACAGACTCCCTATGGCTACACCTTC
CASSPAGQTPYGYTF
>TRBV18|TRBJ2-7|-|few
TGTGCCAGCTCATCGGCCGGGACCGGAGTCGAGCAGTACTTC
CASSSAGTGVEQYF
>TRBV10-3|TRBJ2-7|TRBD1|many
TGTGCCAGCTCCGGGACAGGTATTGGCGAGCAGTACTTC
CASSGTGIGEQYF
>TRBV6-6|TRBJ2-5|-|few
TGTGCCATTACGGACCCCCTCGAGACCCAGTACTTC
CAITDPLETQYF
>TRBV7-2|TRBJ2-4|-|few
TGTGCCAGCAGCTTAGATAGCGCCCAGTACTTC
CASSLDSAQYF
>TRBV10-1|TRBJ2-5|TRBD1|-
TGCGCCAGCAGTGGGGACAGGGACCCGAAAGAGACCCAGTACTTC
CASSGDRDPKETQYF
>TRBV7-9|TRBJ2-1|TRBD2|-
TGTGCCAGCAGCCCGCAGGAGGGACTAGCGGTAAATGAGCAGTTCTTC
CASSPQEGLAVNEQFF
>TRBV18|TRBJ2-7|-|-
TGTGCCAGCTCACCACGACACAATGAGCAGTACTTC
CASSPRHNEQYF
>TRBV2|TRBJ2-5|TRBD2|-
TGTGCCAGCAACGGGGGGACTTTCAAAGAGACCCAGTACTTC
CASNGGTFKETQYF
>TRBV7-9|TRBJ1-2|-|-
TGTGCCAGCAGCTCAGAGACAGACAGCTATGGCTACACCTTC
CASSSETDSYGYTF
>TRBV12-3/TRBV12-4|TRBJ2-5|TRBD1|-
TGTGCCAGCAGTTCCGGGACAGCCTCGGGGACCCAGTACTTC
CASSSGTASGTQYF
>TRBV6-2/TRBV6-3|TRBJ1-5|-|-
TGTGCCAGCACCCCGGCAGGGGTCACCATTCAGCCCCAGCATTTT
CASTPAGVTIQPQHF
>TRBV3-1|TRBJ1-5|-|-
TGTGCCAGCAGCCATGGGGGGACGAGGGATCAGCCCCAGCATTTT
CASSHGGTRDQPQHF
>TRBV28|TRBJ2-5|TRBD1|-
TGTGCCAGCAGTCGGACAGGGGGCGTGGAGACCCAGTACTTC
CASSRTGGVETQYF
>TRBV7-6|TRBJ2-5|TRBD1|few
TGTGCCAGCAGCTCTGGTCGGGACAGGATCGGTGAGACCCAGTACTTC
CASSSGRDRIGETQYF
>TRBV4-3|TRBJ1-2|-|-
TGCGCCAGCAGCCAAGGTCAAGACCTCGTTGGCTACACCTTC
CASSQGQDLVGYTF
>TRBV7-2|TRBJ2-5|TRBD2|-
TGTGCCAGCAGCCGGGAGGGCAAAGCGGAGACCCAGTACTTC
CASSREGKAETQYF
>TRBV6-6|TRBJ1-1|-|few
TGTGCCAGCAGAGACGGTAACACTGAAGCTTTCTTT
CASRDGNTEAFF
>TRBV7-2|TRBJ2-1|-|-
TGTGCCAGCAGCGTCGGACGACCGAGAGGTGAGCAGTTCTTC
CASSVGRPRGEQFF
>TRBV7-2|TRBJ2-1|TRBD2|few
TGTGCCAGCAGCTTAGGGGGCGGGGGGTCCATTGGTGAGCAGTTCTTC
CASSLGGGGSIGEQFF
>TRBV6-1|TRBJ1-2|TRBD1|-
TGTGCCAGCGACAGGGGTGATGGCTACACCTTC
CASDRGDGYTF
>TRBV20-1|TRBJ2-5|TRBD2|-
TGCAGTGCTAGAGACCTCGTAGCGGGGGCCTTCAATGAGCAGTACTTC
CSARDLVAGAFNEQYF
>TRBV12-3/TRBV12-4|TRBJ2-1|TRBD2|-
TGTGCCAGCAGTTTAGTGGGACTAGCGGGGGGATACAATGAGCAGTTCTTC
CASSLVGLAGGYNEQFF
>TRBV20-1|TRBJ1-5|-|-
TGCAGTGCTTCCGGTCAAAATCAGCCCCAGCATTTT
CSASGQNQPQHF
>TRBV20-1|TRBJ2-1|-|-
TGCAGTGCTAGAGATAGGGGGAAAGGTCGCAATGAGCAGTTCTTC
CSARDRGKGRNEQFF
>TRBV6-1|TRBJ2-7|-|-
TGTGCCAGCAGTGAAGCGGGGGGCGAGCAGTACTTC
CASSEAGGEQYF
>TRBV12-3/TRBV12-4|TRBJ1-6|-|few
TGTGCCAGCAGTGGGGCCAGCGACAGCATTTACTCACCCCTCCACTTT
CASSGASDSIYSPLHF
>TRBV20-1|TRBJ2-7|-|-
TGCAGTGCTAGACAGGCCCACTACGAGCAGTACTTC
CSARQAHYEQYF
>TRBV3-1|TRBJ2-1|TRBD2|-
TGTGCCACCCGACTAGCGGGGGGCCCCAATGAGCAGTTCTTC
CATRLAGGPNEQFF
>TRBV4-1|TRBJ1-1|TRBD1|-
TGCGCCAGCAGCCCCGGACAGGGGAGGGGCCCTGAAGCTTTCTTT
CASSPGQGRGPEAFF
>TRBV5-1|TRBJ2-3|TRBD2|-
TGCGCCAGTAGCCAACGGACTAGCGGGGGCACCACAGATACGCAGTATTTT
CASSQRTSGGTTDTQYF
>TRBV4-1|TRBJ1-6|-|few
TGCGCCAGCAGTCCAGCCAGGGGCGCCGGTAATTCACCCCTCCACTTT
CASSPARGAGNSPLHF
>TRBV7-2|TRBJ2-3|-|-
TGTGCCAGCAGTCCCGCCCCCGGGCAGAGAACAGATACGCAGTATTTT
CASSPAPGQRTDTQYF
>TRBV2|TRBJ2-3|-|few
TGTGCCAGCAAGGGGGGATTCAATGATGCGCAGTATTTT
CASKGGFNDAQYF
>TRBV15|TRBJ2-2|TRBD1|-
TGTGCCACCAGCAGTAGAACAGGGGGCCGCACCGGGGAGCTGTTTTTT
CATSSRTGGRTGELFF
>TRBV29-1|TRBJ1-1|-|many
TGCAGCGTTGGGTCCCCAAACACTGAAGCTTTCTTT
CSVGSPNTEAFF
>TRBV29-1|TRBJ2-3|-|many
TGCAGCGTTGAGGGGACTGCCCGCTTCGCGCAGTATTTT
CSVEGTARFAQYF
>TRBV4-3|TRBJ2-6|-|many
TGCGCCAGCAGCCAAGCTAGCTCTGGGGCCAACGTCCTGACTTTC
CASSQASSGANVLTF
>TRBV5-6|TRBJ2-7|-|few
TGTGCCAGCAGCTTTTTCGGGAATGAGCAGTACTTC
CASSFFGNEQYF
>TRBV10-3|TRBJ2-5|-|-
TGTGCCATCTCAGGTGACGTAAACCAAGAGACCCAGTACTTC
CAISGDVNQETQYF
>TRBV12-3/TRBV12-4|TRBJ1-1|TRBD1|-
TGTGCCAGCAGTTTAATGACAGGGTCTAAACGCATGAACACTGAAGCTTTCTTT
CASSLMTGSKRMNTEAFF
>TRBV27|TRBJ1-2|-|few
TGTGCCAGCACCCCCTCCTCGGGAGCACACTATGGCTACACCTTC
CASTPSSGAHYGYTF
>TRBV2|TRBJ2-5|-|-
TGTGCCAGCAGTGTCCCCAGACGGATCCAAGAGACCCAGTACTTC
CASSVPRRIQETQYF
>TRBV7-2|TRBJ2-1|-|-
TGTGCCAGCAGCTCCAGGATTTACTCCTACAATGAGCAGTTCTTC
CASSSRIYSYNEQFF
>TRBV4-3|TRBJ1-5|-|-
TGCGCCGGCAGCCAAGATTTCGCGGGGGCCGGTCGGCCCCAGCATTTT
CAGSQDFAGAGRPQHF
>TRBV29-1|TRBJ1-4|-|few
TGCAGCGTTGCACCTAACTCTAATGAAAAACTGTTTTTT
CSVAPNSNEKLFF
>TRBV6-1|TRBJ1-1|-|-
TGTGCCAGCAGCATCCTGACTCCTGGGGACACTGAAGCTTTCTTT
CASSILTPGDTEAFF
>TRBV3-1|TRBJ2-5|TRBD2|few
TGTGCCAGCAGCCAAGGAGCGCGGGGGAGCCAAGAGACCCAGTACTTC
CASSQGARGSQETQYF
>TRBV12-3/TRBV12-4|TRBJ2-5|-|many
TGTGCCAGCAGCCCACCCGGGCGGGGTCAAGAGACCCAGTACTTC
CASSPPGRGQETQYF
>TRBV4-3|TRBJ2-1|-|few
TGCGCCAGCAGCCAAGTGCGGGGAGTGAATGAGCAGTTCTTC
CASSQVRGVNEQFF
>TRBV5-5|TRBJ2-7|TRBD2|few
TGTGCCAGCAGCTCATATAGCGGGGGCACCTACGAGCAGTACTTC
CASSSYSGGTYEQYF
>TRBV20-1|TRBJ2-7|-|few
TGCAGTGCTAGACCTGCGGGACTGCCCTACGAGCAGTACTTC
CSARPAGLPYEQYF